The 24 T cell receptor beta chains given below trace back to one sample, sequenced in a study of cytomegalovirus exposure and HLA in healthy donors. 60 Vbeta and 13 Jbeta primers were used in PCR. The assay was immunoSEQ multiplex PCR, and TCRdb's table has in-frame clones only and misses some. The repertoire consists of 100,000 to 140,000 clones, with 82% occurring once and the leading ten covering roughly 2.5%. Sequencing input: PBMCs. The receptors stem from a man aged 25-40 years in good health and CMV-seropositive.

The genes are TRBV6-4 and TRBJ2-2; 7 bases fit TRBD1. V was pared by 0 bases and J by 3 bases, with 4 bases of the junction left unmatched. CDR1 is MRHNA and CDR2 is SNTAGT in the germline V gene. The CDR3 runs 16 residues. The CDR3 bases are TGTGCCAGCAGTGACTCCGGGACAGAACACACCGGGGAGCTGTTTTTT. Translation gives CASSDSGTEHTGELFF.

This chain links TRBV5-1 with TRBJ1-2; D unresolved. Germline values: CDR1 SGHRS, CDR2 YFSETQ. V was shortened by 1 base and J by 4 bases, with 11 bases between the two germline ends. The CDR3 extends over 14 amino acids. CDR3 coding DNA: TGCGCCAGCAGCTTGACTACGGGGAGCTATGGCTACACCTTC. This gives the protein CASSLTTGSYGYTF.

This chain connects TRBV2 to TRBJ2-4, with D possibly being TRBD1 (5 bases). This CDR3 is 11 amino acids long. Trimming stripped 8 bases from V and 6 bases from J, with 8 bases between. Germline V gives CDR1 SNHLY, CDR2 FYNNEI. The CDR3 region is CASSGLNIQYF. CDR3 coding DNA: TGTGCCAGCTCAGGGCTAAACATTCAGTACTTC.

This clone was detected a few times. For the CDR3, the DNA is TGTGCCAGCAGTTTTGGAGGGAGCAATCAGCCCCAGCATTTT. This codes for CASSFGGSNQPQHF. The gene calls are TRBV28 and TRBJ1-5; no clear D. The germline V gene has CDR1 MDHEN and CDR2 SYDVKM. The ends were cut back, 3 bases at V and 1 base at J, with 7 bases in the middle. CDR3 size: 14 residues.

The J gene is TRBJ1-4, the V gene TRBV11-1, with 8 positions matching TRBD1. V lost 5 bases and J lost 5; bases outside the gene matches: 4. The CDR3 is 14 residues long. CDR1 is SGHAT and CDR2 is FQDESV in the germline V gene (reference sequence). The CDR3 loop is CASSPDRGNEKLFF. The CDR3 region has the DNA TGTGCCAGCAGCCCAGACAGGGGAAATGAAAAACTGTTTTTT.

The CDR3 reads CASSPTGANYGYTF. In nucleotides, the CDR3 is TGCGCCAGCAGCCCGACGGGTGCTAACTATGGCTACACCTTC. The V call is TRBV4-1, the J call TRBJ1-2; unclear D gene. The CDR3 is 14 amino acids. With 4 bases removed from V and 0 bases from J, the gap between germline ends came to 9 bases. Germline V CDR1 and CDR2: MGHRA, YSYEKL.

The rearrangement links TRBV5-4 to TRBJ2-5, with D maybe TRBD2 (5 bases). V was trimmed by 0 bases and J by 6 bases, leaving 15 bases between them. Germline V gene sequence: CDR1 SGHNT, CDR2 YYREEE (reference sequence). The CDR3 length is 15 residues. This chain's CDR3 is CASSLEVTSGKTQYF. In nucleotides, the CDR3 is TGTGCCAGCAGCTTGGAGGTCACCTCGGGGAAGACCCAGTACTTC.

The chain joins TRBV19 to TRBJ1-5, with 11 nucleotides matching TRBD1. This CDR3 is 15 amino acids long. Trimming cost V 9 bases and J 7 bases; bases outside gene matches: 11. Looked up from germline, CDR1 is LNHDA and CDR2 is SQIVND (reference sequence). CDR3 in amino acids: CASSSGTGGHQPQHF. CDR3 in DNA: TGTGCCAGCAGCTCCGGGACAGGGGGTCACCAGCCCCAGCATTTT.

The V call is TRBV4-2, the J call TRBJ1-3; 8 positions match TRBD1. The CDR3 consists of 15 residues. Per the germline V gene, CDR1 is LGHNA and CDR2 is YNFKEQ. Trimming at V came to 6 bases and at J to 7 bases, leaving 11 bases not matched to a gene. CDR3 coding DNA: TGTGCCAGCAGGTCGACTCAGGGGGCCGGGAACACCATATATTTT. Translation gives CASRSTQGAGNTIYF.

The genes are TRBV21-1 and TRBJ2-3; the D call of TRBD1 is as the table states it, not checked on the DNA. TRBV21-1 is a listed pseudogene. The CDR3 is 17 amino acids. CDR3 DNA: TGTGCCAGCAGCAATCCCCCTCTGCAGGGTGTGACAGATACGCAGTATTTT. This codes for CASSNPPLQGVTDTQYF.

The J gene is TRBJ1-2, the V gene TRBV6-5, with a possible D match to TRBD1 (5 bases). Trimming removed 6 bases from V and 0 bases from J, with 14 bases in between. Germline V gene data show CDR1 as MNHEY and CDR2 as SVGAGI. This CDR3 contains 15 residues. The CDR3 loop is CASSPLQQANYGYTF. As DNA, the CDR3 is TGTGCCAGCAGCCCCTTACAACAGGCTAACTATGGCTACACCTTC.

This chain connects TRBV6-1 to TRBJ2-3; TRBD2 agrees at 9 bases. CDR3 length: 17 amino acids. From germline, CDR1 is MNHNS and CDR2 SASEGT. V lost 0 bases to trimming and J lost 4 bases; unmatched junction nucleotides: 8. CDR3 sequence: CASSEAGRAGGADTQYF. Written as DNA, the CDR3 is TGTGCCAGCAGTGAAGCGGGCAGAGCGGGGGGTGCAGATACGCAGTATTTT.

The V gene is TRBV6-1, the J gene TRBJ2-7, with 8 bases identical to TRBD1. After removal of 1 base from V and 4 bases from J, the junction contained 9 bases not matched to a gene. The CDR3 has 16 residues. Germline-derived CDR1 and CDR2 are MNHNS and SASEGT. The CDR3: CASSEDQGRGHYEQYF. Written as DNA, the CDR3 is TGTGCCAGCAGTGAAGACCAGGGCAGGGGGCATTACGAGCAGTACTTC.

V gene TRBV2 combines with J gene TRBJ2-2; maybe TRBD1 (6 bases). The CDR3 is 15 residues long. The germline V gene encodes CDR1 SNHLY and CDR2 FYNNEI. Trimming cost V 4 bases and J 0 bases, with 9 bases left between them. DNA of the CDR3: TGTGCCAGCAGTGGAAGACAGGCGAACACCGGGGAGCTGTTTTTT. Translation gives CASSGRQANTGELFF.

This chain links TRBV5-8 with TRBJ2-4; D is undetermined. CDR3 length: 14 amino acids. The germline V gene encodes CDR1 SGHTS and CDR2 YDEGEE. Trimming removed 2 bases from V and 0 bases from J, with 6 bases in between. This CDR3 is CASSFRLAKNIQYF. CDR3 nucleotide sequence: TGTGCCAGCAGCTTCAGACTAGCCAAAAACATTCAGTACTTC.

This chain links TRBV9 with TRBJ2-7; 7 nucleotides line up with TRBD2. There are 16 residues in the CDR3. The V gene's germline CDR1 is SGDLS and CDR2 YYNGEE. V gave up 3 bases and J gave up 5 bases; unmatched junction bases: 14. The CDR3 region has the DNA TGTGCCAGCAGCGCGACGGGAGGATCGGATTACGACGAGCAGTACTTC. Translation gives CASSATGGSDYDEQYF.

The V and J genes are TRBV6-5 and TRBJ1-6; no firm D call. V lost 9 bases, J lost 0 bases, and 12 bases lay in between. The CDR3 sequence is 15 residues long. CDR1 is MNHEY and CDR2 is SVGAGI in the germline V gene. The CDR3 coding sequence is TGTGCCAGTAGACACGGTGACTCCTATAATTCACCCCTCCACTTT. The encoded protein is CASRHGDSYNSPLHF.

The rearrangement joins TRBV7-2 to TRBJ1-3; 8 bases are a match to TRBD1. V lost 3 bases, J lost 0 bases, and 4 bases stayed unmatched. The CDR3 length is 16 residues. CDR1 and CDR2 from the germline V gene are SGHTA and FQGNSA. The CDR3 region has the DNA TGTGCCAGCAGCTTCCAGACAGGGGACTCTGGAAACACCATATATTTT. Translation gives CASSFQTGDSGNTIYF.

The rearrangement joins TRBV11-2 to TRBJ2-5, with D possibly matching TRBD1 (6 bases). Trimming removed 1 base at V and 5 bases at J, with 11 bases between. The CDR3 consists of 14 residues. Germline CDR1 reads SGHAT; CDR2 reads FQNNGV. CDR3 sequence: CASSLVGARETQYF. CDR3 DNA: TGTGCCAGCAGCTTAGTGGGGGCGAGGGAGACCCAGTACTTC.

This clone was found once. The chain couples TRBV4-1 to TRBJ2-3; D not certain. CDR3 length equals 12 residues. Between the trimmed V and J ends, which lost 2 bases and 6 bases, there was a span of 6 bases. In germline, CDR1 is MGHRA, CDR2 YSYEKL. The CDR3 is CASSQTRDTQYF. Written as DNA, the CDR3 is TGCGCCAGCAGCCAAACGAGGGATACGCAGTATTTT.

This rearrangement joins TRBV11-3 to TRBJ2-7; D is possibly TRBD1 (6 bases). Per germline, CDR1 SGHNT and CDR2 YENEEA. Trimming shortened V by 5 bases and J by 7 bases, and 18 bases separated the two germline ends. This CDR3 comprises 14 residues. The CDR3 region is CASSLNVVQGEQYF. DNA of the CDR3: TGTGCCAGCAGCCTAAACGTCGTTCAGGGGGAGCAGTACTTC.

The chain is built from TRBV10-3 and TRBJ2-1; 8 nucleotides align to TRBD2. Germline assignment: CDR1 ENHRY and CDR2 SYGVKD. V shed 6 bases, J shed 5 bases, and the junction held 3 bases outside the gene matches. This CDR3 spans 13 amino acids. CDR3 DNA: TGTGCCATCAGGACCGGGGGGGACAATGAGCAGTTCTTC. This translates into CAIRTGGDNEQFF.

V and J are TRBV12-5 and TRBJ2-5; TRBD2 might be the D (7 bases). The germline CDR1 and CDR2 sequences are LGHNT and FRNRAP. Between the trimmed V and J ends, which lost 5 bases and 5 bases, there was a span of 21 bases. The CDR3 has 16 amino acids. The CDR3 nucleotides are TGTGCTAGTGGTACCCGCGGAGGGGGGGTCGGGGAGACCCAGTACTTC. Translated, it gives CASGTRGGGVGETQYF.

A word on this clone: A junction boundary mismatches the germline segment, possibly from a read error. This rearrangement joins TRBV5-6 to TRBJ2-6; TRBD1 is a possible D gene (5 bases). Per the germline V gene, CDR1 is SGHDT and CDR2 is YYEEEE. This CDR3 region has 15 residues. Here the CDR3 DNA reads TGTGCCAGCAGCCCTACAGGTTCTGGGGCCAACGGCCTGACTTTC. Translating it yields CASSPTGSGANGLTF.